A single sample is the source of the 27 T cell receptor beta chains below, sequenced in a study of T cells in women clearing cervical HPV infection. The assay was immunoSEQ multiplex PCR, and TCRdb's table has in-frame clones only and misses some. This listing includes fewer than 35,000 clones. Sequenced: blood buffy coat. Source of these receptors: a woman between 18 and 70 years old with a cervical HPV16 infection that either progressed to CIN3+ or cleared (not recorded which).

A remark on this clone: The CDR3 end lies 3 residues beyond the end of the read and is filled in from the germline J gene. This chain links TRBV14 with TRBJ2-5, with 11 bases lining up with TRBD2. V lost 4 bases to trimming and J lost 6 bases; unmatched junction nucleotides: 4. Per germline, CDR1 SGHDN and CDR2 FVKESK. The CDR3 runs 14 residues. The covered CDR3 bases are TGTGCCAGCAGCCCTCTAGCGGGAGGACAGACC. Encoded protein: CASSPLAGGQT. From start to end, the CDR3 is CASSPLAGGQTQYF. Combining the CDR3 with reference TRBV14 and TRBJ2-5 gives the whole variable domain EAGVTQFPSHSVIEKGQTVTLRCDPISGHDNLYWYRRVMGKEIKFLLHFVKESKQDESGMPNNRFLAERTGGTYSTLKVQPAELEDSGVYFCASSPLAGGQTQYFGPGTRLLVL.

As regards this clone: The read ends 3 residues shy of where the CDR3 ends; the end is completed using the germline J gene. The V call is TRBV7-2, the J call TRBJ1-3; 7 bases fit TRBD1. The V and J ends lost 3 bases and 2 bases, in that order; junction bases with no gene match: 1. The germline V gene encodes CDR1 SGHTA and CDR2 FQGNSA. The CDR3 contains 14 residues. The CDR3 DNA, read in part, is TGTGCCAGCAGCTTTACAGGGGCTGGAAACACC. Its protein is CASSFTGAGNT. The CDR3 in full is CASSFTGAGNTIYF.

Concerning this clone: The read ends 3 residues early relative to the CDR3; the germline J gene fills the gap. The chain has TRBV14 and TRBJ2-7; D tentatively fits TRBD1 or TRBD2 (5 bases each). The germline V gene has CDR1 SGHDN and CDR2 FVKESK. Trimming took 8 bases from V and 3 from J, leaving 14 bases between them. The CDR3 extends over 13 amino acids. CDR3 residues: CASQRGFNYEQYF. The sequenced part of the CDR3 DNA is TGTGCCAGCCAGAGGGGCTTCAACTACGAG.

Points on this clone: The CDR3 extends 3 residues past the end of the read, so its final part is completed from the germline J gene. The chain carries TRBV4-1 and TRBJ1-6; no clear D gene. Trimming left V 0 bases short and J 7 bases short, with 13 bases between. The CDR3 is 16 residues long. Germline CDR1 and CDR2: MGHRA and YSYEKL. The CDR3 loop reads CASSQDHTRYNSPLHF. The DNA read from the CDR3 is TGCGCCAGCAGCCAAGATCACACCAGATACAATTCACCC.

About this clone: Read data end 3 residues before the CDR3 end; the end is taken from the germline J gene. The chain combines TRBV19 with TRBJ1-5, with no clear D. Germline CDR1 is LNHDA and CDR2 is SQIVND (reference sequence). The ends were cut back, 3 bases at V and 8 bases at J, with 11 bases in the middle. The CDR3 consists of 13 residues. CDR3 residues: CASSMQRYEPQHF. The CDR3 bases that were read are TGTGCCAGTAGTATGCAGCGGTATGAGCCC.

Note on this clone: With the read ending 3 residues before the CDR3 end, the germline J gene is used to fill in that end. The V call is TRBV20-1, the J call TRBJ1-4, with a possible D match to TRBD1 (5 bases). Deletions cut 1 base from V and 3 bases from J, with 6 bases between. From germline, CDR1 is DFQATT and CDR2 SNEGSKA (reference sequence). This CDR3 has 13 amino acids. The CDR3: CSARGGPNEKLFF. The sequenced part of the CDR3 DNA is TGCAGTGCTAGAGGGGGCCCTAATGAAAAA.

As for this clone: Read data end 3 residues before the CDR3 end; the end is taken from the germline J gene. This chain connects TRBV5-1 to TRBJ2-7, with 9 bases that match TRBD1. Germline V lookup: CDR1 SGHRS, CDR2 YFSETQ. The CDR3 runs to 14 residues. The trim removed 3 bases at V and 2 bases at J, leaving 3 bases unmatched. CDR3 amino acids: CASSSGTGPYEQYF. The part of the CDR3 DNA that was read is TGCGCCAGCAGCTCCGGGACAGGGCCCTACGAG. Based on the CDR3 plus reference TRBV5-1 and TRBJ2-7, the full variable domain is KAGVTQTPRYLIKTRGQQVTLSCSPISGHRSVSWYQQTPGQGLQFLFEYFSETQRNKGNFPGRFSGRQFSNSRSEMNVSTLELGDSALYLCASSSGTGPYEQYFGPGTRLTVT.

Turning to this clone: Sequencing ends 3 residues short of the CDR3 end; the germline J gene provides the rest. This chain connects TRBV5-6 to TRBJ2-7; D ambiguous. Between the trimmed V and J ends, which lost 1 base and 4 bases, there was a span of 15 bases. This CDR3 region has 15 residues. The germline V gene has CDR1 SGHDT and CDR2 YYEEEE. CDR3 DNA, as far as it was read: TGTGCCAGCAGCTTGTTCGGCAGGATACAATACGAG. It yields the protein CASSLFGRIQYE. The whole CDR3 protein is CASSLFGRIQYEQYF.

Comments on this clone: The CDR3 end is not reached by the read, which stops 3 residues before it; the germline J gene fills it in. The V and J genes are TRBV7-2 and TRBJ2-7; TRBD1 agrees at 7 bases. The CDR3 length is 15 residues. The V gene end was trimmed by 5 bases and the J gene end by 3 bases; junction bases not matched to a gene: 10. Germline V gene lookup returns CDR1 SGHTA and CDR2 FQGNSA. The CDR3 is CASSPTGVLYYEQYF. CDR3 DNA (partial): TGTGCCAGCAGCCCCACAGGGGTCCTCTACTACGAG.

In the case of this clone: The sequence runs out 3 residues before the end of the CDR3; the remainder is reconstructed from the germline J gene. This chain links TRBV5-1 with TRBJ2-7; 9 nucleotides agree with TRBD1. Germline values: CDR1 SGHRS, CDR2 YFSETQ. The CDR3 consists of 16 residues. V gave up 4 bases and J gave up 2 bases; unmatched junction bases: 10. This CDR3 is CASSPQWDRETYEQYF. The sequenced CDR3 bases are TGCGCCAGCAGCCCGCAATGGGACAGGGAGACCTACGAG.

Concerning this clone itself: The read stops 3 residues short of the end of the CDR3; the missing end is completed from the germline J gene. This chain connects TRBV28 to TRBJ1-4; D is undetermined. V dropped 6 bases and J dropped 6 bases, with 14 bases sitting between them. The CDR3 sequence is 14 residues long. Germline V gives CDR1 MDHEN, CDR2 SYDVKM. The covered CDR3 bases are TGTGCCAGCAGCCCCCTAGCGGAAGATGAAAAA. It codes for CASSPLAEDEK. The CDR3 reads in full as CASSPLAEDEKLFF.

Here the CDR3 reads CASSQRGTPASNQPQHF. Partial CDR3 DNA: TGTGCCAGCAGTCAGAGAGGCACCCCAGCGAGCAATCAGCCC. The chain uses TRBV6-2 or TRBV6-3 and TRBJ1-5, with unresolved D. The read ends 3 residues before the CDR3 terminus; that terminus is restored from the germline J gene. V lost 5 bases and J 1 base, leaving 18 bases between the germline ends. Germline CDR1 reads MNHEY; CDR2 reads SVGEGT. The CDR3 has 17 amino acids.

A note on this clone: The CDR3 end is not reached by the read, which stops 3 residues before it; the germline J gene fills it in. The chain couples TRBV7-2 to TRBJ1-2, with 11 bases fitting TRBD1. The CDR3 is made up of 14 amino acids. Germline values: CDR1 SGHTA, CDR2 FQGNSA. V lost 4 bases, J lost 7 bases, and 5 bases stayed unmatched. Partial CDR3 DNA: TGTGCCAGCAGCTGGGGACAGGGGGAAGTTGGC. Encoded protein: CASSWGQGEVG. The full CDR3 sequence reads CASSWGQGEVGYTF.

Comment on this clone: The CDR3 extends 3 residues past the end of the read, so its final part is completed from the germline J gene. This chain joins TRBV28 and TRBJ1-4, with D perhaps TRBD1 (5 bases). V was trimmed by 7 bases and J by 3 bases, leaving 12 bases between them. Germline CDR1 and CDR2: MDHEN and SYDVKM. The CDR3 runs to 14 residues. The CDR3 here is CASIPAGSNEKLFF. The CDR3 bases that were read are TGTGCCAGCATCCCCGCAGGGTCTAATGAAAAA.

CDR3 sequence: CASGRGLNTEAFF. Partial CDR3 DNA: TGTGCCAGCGGGCGGGGCCTGAACACTGAA. This chain links TRBV5-6 with TRBJ1-1, with a weak D call TRBD1 (5 bases). Read coverage stops 3 residues before the CDR3 terminus; the germline J gene supplies the remainder. The CDR3 contains 13 residues. V dropped 7 bases and J dropped 0 bases, with 10 bases sitting between them. The germline CDR1 and CDR2 sequences are SGHDT and YYEEEE.

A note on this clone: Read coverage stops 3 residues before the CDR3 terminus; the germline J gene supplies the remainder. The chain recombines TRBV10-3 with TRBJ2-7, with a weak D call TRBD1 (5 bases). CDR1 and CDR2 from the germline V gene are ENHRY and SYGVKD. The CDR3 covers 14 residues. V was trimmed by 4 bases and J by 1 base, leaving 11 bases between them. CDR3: CAISGGSSSYEQYF. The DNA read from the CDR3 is TGTGCCATCAGTGGGGGCAGCTCATCCTACGAG.

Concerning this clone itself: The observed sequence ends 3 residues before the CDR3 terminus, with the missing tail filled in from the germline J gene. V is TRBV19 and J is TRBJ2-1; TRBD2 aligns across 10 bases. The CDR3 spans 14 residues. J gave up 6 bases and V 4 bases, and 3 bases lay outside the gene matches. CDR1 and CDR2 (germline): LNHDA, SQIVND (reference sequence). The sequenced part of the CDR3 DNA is TGTGCCAGTAGTAGCGGGACTAGCGCCAATGAG. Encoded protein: CASSSGTSANE. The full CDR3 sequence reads CASSSGTSANEQFF.

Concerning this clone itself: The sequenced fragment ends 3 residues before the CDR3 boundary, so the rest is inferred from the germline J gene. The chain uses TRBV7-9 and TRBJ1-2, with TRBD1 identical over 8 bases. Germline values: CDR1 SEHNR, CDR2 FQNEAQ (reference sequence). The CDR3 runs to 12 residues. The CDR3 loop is CASSSDRGDYTF. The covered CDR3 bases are TGTGCCAGCAGCTCAGACAGGGGCGAC.

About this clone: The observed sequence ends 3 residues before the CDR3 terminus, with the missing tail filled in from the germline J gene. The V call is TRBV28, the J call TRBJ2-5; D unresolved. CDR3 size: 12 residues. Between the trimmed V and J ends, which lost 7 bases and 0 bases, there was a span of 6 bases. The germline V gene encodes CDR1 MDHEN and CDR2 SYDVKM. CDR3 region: CASNSYQETQYF. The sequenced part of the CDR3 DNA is TGTGCCAGCAACAGTTACCAAGAGACC. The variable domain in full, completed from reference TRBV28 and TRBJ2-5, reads DVKVTQSSRYLVKRTGEKVFLECVQDMDHENMFWYRQDPGLGLRLIYFSYDVKMKEKGDIPEGYSVSREKKERFSLILESASTNQTSMYLCASNSYQETQYFGPGTRLLVL.

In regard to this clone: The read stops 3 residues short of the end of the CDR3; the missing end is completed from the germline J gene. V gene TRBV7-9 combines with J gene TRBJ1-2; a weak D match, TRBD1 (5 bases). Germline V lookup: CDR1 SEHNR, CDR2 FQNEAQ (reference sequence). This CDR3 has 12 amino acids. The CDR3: CASSSDSRDYTF. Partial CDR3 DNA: TGTGCCAGCAGCTCAGACAGCCGCGAC.

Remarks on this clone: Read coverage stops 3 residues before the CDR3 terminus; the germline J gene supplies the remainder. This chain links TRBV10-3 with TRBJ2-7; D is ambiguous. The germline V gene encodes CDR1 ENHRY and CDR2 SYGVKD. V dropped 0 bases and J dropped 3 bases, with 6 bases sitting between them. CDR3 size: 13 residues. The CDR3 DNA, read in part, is TGTGCCATCAGTGAGTCGACTTACTACGAG. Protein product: CAISESTYYE. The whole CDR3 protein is CAISESTYYEQYF.

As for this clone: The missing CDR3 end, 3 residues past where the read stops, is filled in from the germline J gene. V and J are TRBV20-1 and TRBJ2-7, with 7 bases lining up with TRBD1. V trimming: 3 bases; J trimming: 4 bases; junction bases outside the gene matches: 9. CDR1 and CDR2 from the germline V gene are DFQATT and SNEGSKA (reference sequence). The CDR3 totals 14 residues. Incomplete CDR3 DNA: TGCAGTGCTAGGCCTAAACACAGGGGTTACGAG. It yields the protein CSARPKHRGYE. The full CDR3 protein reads CSARPKHRGYEQYF.

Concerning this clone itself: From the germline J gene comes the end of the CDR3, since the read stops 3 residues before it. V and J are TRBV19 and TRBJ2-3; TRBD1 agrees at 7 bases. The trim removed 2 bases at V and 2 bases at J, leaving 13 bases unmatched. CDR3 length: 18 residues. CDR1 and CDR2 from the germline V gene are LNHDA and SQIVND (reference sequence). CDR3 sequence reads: CASSIFSLTGEVTDTQYF. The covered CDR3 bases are TGTGCCAGTAGTATATTCTCGCTCACAGGGGAAGTCACAGATACG.

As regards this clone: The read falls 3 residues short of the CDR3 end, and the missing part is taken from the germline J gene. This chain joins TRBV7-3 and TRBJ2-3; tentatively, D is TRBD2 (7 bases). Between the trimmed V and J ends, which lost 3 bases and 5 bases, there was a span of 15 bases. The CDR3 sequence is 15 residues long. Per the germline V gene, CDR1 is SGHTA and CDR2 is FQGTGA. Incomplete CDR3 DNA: TGTGCCAGCAGCTTGGGGGGGGCTGGTGGAGATACG. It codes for CASSLGGAGGDT. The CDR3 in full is CASSLGGAGGDTQYF.

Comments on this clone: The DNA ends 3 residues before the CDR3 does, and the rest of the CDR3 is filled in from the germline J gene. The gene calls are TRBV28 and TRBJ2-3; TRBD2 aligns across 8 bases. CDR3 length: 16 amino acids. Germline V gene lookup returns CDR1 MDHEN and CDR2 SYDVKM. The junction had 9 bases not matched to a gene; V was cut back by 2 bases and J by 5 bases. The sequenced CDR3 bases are TGTGCCAGCAGTTTAGGGAGCGGGAGCCGGAGAGATACG. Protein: CASSLGSGSRRDT. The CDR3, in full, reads CASSLGSGSRRDTQYF.

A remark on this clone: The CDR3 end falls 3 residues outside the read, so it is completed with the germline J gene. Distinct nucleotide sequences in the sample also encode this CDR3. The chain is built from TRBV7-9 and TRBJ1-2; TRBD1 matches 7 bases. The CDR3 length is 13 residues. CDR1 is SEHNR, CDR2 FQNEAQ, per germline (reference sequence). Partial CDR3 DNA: TGTGCCAGCAGCCCTACTAGGCAGGGGGTG. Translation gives CASSPTRQGV. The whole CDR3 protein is CASSPTRQGVYTF.

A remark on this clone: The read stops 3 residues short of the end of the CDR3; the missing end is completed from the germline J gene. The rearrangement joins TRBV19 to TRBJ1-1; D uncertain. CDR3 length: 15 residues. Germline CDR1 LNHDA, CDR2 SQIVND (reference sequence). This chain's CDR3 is CASSIVWRSQETAFF. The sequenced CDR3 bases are TGTGCCAGTAGTATAGTCTGGCGGAGCCAAGAGACC. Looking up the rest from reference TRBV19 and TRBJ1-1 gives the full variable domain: DGGITQSPKYLFRKEGQNVTLSCEQNLNHDAMYWYRQDPGQGLRLIYYSQIVNDFQKGDIAEGYSVSREKKESFPLTVTSAQKNPTAFYLCASSIVWRSQETAFFGQGTRLTVV.